The 21 T cell receptor beta chains given below trace back to one sample, sequenced in a study of cytomegalovirus exposure and HLA in healthy donors. This table comes from immunoSEQ multiplex PCR, and its TCRdb copy is limited to in-frame clones, with some not included. In the table there are 190,000 or so clones, roughly 84% of which are singletons. Specimen: PBMCs. These receptors were collected from a young woman in good health and CMV-seropositive.

The rearrangement uses TRBV18 and TRBJ2-3; TRBD2 is a possible D gene (5 bases). Germline V gives CDR1 KGHSH, CDR2 LQKENI. CDR3 length: 12 residues. The germline V and J ends were trimmed by 3 bases and 10 bases, with 11 bases remaining between them. Here the CDR3 DNA reads TGTGCCAGCTCACCGTACCCCGGGGCGCAGTATTTT. Its translation: CASSPYPGAQYF.

V gene TRBV19 combines with J gene TRBJ1-1, with TRBD1 matching 7 bases. The length of the CDR3 is 13 residues. From germline, CDR1 is LNHDA and CDR2 SQIVND (reference sequence). J was trimmed by 9 bases and V by 8 bases; bases with no gene match: 12. This chain's CDR3 is CASRTGTVYQAFF. DNA for the CDR3: TGTGCCAGTCGTACCGGGACAGTTTACCAAGCTTTCTTT.

The chain carries TRBV18 and TRBJ1-3, with D unclear. Germline loops: CDR1 KGHSH, CDR2 LQKENI. Trimming left V 0 bases short and J 1 base short, with 7 bases between. The CDR3 consists of 15 residues. CDR3 amino acids: CASSPPSLSGNTIYF. The CDR3 region has the DNA TGTGCCAGCTCACCACCGTCGCTATCTGGAAACACCATATATTTT.

This clone was seen a single time. The gene calls are TRBV5-6 and TRBJ1-5; TRBD1 matches at 9 bases. J was trimmed by 1 base and V by 4 bases; bases with no gene match: 9. CDR1 and CDR2 (germline): SGHDT, YYEEEE. This CDR3 comprises 17 residues. The CDR3 reads CASSLLTGGSSNQPQHF. The CDR3 DNA reads TGTGCCAGCAGCCTGCTGACAGGGGGTTCGAGCAATCAGCCCCAGCATTTT.

About this clone: With a much larger clone just one base away, this may be a read error. The chain carries TRBV2 and TRBJ1-1; maybe TRBD1 (6 bases). CDR1 is SNHLY, CDR2 FYNNEI, per germline. Between the trimmed V and J ends, which lost 6 bases and 1 base, there was a span of 9 bases. The CDR3 is 13 residues long. The DNA of the CDR3 is TGTGCCAGCAGCGTGACAGGGAACACTGAAGCTTTCTTT. Amino acid sequence: CASSVTGNTEAFF.

The rearrangement links TRBV4-1 to TRBJ2-7, with 11 bases that match TRBD2. Trimming removed 4 bases from V and 1 base from J; junction bases left unmatched: 9. CDR1 and CDR2 (germline): MGHRA, YSYEKL. This CDR3 is built from 17 residues. In nucleotides, the CDR3 is TGCGCCAGCAGCCTAGTCCTGACTAGCGGGGCATCCTACGAGCAGTACTTC. This codes for CASSLVLTSGASYEQYF.

The chain links TRBV2 to TRBJ1-3; D is perhaps TRBD1 (5 bases). CDR1 is SNHLY, CDR2 FYNNEI, per germline. The CDR3 is 14 amino acids. V was cut by 8 bases and J by 3 bases, with 14 bases left in between. The CDR3 sequence is CASGGDRVGNTIYF. Written as DNA, the CDR3 is TGTGCCAGCGGGGGGGACCGCGTTGGAAACACCATATATTTT. Using reference TRBV2 and TRBJ1-3 for the parts outside the CDR3, the full variable domain is EPEVTQTPSHQVTQMGQEVILRCVPISNHLYFYWYRQILGQKVEFLVSFYNNEISEKSEIFDDQFSVERPDGSNFTLKIRSTKLEDSAMYFCASGGDRVGNTIYFGEGSWLTVV.

The V and J genes are TRBV7-6 and TRBJ2-3; TRBD2 matches at 8 bases. Per germline, CDR1 SGHVS and CDR2 FNYEAQ. This CDR3 is 15 amino acids long. The J segment lost 4 bases and the V segment lost 2 bases, leaving 5 bases of the junction unmatched. The CDR3 is CASSLSGGSADTQYF. The CDR3 bases are TGTGCCAGCAGCTTAAGCGGGGGCAGCGCAGATACGCAGTATTTT.

This clone was seen a single time. V usage is TRBV9 and J usage is TRBJ1-3; no reliable D call. CDR1 and CDR2 from the germline V gene are SGDLS and YYNGEE. The CDR3 runs to 15 residues. Trimming left V 0 bases short and J 3 bases short, with 10 bases between. The CDR3 nucleotides are TGTGCCAGCAGCGTAGTTTCGGGTTTTGGAAACACCATATATTTT. Translation: CASSVVSGFGNTIYF.

Here the CDR3 DNA reads TGTGCCAGCAGATACGGGACAGTCCACAATCAGCCCCAGCATTTT. As protein: CASRYGTVHNQPQHF. V is TRBV6-6 and J is TRBJ1-5; TRBD1 matches at 7 bases. J was trimmed by 3 bases and V by 6 bases; bases with no gene match: 8. The CDR3 runs 15 residues. Germline V lookup: CDR1 MNHNY, CDR2 SVGAGI (reference sequence).

The rearrangement links TRBV7-2 to TRBJ2-1; TRBD2 matches at 8 bases. The CDR3 extends over 15 amino acids. The germline CDR1 and CDR2 sequences are SGHTA and FQGNSA. The ends lost 3 bases at V and 5 bases at J; junction bases unmatched: 6. This CDR3 reads CASSFKRGSNNEQFF. DNA of the CDR3: TGTGCCAGCAGCTTCAAGCGGGGGTCTAACAATGAGCAGTTCTTC. The variable domain in full, completed from reference TRBV7-2 and TRBJ2-1, reads GAGVSQSPSNKVTEKGKDVELRCDPISGHTALYWYRQSLGQGLEFLIYFQGNSAPDKSGLPSDRFSAERTGGSVSTLTIQRTQQEDSAVYLCASSFKRGSNNEQFFGPGTRLTVL.

Only one count was recorded for this clone. The chain recombines TRBV29-1 with TRBJ1-2; D uncertain. The CDR3 length is 16 residues. V was shortened by 1 base and J by 0 bases, with 15 bases between the two germline ends. CDR1 and CDR2 (germline): SQVTM, ANQGSEA. The CDR3, as DNA: TGCAGCGTTGAAGGTGGAGGACGGGGAACTAACTATGGCTACACCTTC. Its protein is CSVEGGGRGTNYGYTF.

V and J are TRBV7-6 and TRBJ1-5; TRBD1 is a possible D gene (5 bases). Per the germline V gene, CDR1 is SGHVS and CDR2 is FNYEAQ. V lost 1 base, J lost 5 bases, and 15 bases lay in between. The CDR3 is made up of 16 amino acids. CDR3 sequence reads: CASSLVGRDLHQPQHF. The CDR3 region has the DNA TGTGCCAGCAGCTTAGTAGGGCGGGACCTCCATCAGCCCCAGCATTTT.

This clone was seen just once. The chain couples TRBV2 to TRBJ2-7; D gene unclear. This CDR3 region has 14 residues. V dropped 9 bases and J dropped 0 bases, with 15 bases sitting between them. The germline CDR1 and CDR2 sequences are SNHLY and FYNNEI. The CDR3 protein is CASHRVPSSYEQYF. CDR3 sequence (DNA): TGTGCCAGTCACCGGGTCCCCAGCTCCTACGAGCAGTACTTC.

This clone was picked up one time. This chain connects TRBV2 to TRBJ1-6; 7 bases align to TRBD1. CDR3 length: 15 residues. Losses at the gene ends were 4 bases for V and 6 bases for J; bases not matched to a gene: 6. Germline CDR1 is SNHLY and CDR2 is FYNNEI. CDR3 in amino acids: CASSVGGQVNSPLHF. The CDR3 DNA is TGTGCCAGCAGTGTAGGGGGCCAGGTTAATTCACCCCTCCACTTT. Drawing the rest from reference TRBV2 and TRBJ1-6, the complete variable domain is EPEVTQTPSHQVTQMGQEVILRCVPISNHLYFYWYRQILGQKVEFLVSFYNNEISEKSEIFDDQFSVERPDGSNFTLKIRSTKLEDSAMYFCASSVGGQVNSPLHFGNGTRLTVT.

This clone occurred a few times. This chain joins TRBV5-1 and TRBJ1-6, with 11 bases matching TRBD1. Germline loops: CDR1 SGHRS, CDR2 YFSETQ. This CDR3 has 15 residues. V lost 7 bases, J lost 8 bases, and 8 bases stayed unmatched. For the CDR3, the DNA is TGCGCCAGCCGATACGGGACAGGGGGTCATTCACCCCTCCACTTT. Encoded protein: CASRYGTGGHSPLHF.

The rearrangement uses TRBV25-1 and TRBJ2-3; 7 bases match TRBD1. Germline CDR1 is MGHDK and CDR2 is SYGVNS. Unmatched junction bases numbered 12, after V lost 6 bases and J lost 3 bases. CDR3 size: 16 residues. The CDR3 sequence is CASSIYQGDRTDTQYF. Written as DNA, the CDR3 is TGTGCCAGCAGCATCTACCAGGGGGATAGGACAGATACGCAGTATTTT. The full variable domain, rest sourced from reference TRBV25-1 and TRBJ2-3, is EADIYQTPRYLVIGTGKKITLECSQTMGHDKMYWYQQDPGMELHLIHYSYGVNSTEKGDLSSESTVSRIRTEHFPLTLESARPSHTSQYLCASSIYQGDRTDTQYFGPGTRLTVL.

In its sample, this clone was seen many times. This sequence joins TRBV6-5 and TRBJ1-6; TRBD1 might be the D (6 bases). V was cut by 7 bases and J by 2 bases, with 12 bases left in between. Germline CDR1 and CDR2: MNHEY and SVGAGI. The CDR3 length is 15 residues. Here the CDR3 reads CASTKGGPYNSPLHF. The CDR3 DNA reads as TGTGCCAGCACTAAGGGGGGGCCCTATAATTCACCCCTCCACTTT.

V and J are TRBV5-4 and TRBJ2-4, with 7 bases lining up with TRBD1. CDR1 is SGHNT, CDR2 YYREEE, per germline (reference sequence). The CDR3 totals 13 residues. V lost 9 bases and J lost 8; bases outside the gene matches: 11. The CDR3 spells CATQGQGVDIQYF. The CDR3, as DNA: TGTGCCACACAGGGGCAGGGGGTTGACATTCAGTACTTC.

The chain has TRBV7-8 and TRBJ2-2; a weak D match, TRBD1 (6 bases). The V and J ends lost 1 base and 1 base respectively, with 13 bases between them. CDR1 and CDR2 from the germline V gene are SGHVS and FQNEAQ. The CDR3 extends over 17 amino acids. The CDR3 nucleotides read TGTGCCAGCAGCTTAGTCCCGGGCAGGGGGAACACCGGGGAGCTGTTTTTT. Residues: CASSLVPGRGNTGELFF.

This chain joins TRBV4-1 and TRBJ2-5; the D gene is possibly TRBD2 (5 bases). The length of the CDR3 is 13 residues. Germline values: CDR1 MGHRA, CDR2 YSYEKL. V was cut by 4 bases and J by 5 bases, with 11 bases left in between. DNA for the CDR3: TGCGCCAGCAGCCCTGAGGGAAGGGAGACCCAGTACTTC. Its translation is CASSPEGRETQYF.